This T cell receptor beta chain was sequenced for a study of shared clonotypes between healthy human individuals. The CDR3 has 15 amino acids. Unmatched junction bases numbered 7, after V lost 3 bases and J lost 9 bases. Germline V gene data show CDR1 as LGHNA and CDR2 as YNFKEQ. This clone was seen only once. TCRdb keeps only in-frame clones here, not all; method: immunoSEQ multiplex PCR. The sample includes about 2 million clones, 85% to 95% of them seen just once. CD8 cells regarded as naive lacked CD45RO, were positively chosen for CCR7, and omitted terminally differentiated effector memory CD45RA+ cells.

This receptor was identified in a man aged 18 to 30 in good health. The sequencing input was naive CD8+ T cells sorted from blood. The chain has TRBV4-2 and TRBJ2-7; TRBD2 agrees at 14 bases. The DNA of the CDR3 is TGTGCCAGCAGCCAGGAGACTAGCGGGGGGGCGGGGCAGTACTTC. It is translated as CASSQETSGGAGQYF.